Following are 25 T cell receptor beta chains from one sample sequenced in a study of identical twins. TCRdb redid the calling of the 5' RACE reads with MiXCR, one entry per CDR3 protein. The data contain about 700,000 distinct CDR3 sequences, approximately 9% of them singletons. The same data also went into a second study, on yellow fever vaccine responses in identical twins.

The sequenced sample was PBMCs. The origin of the receptors is a woman under 30 in good health.

Only a few counts were recorded for this clonotype. V is TRBV7-2 and J is TRBJ1-6; a weak D match, TRBD1 (5 bases). This CDR3 contains 15 residues. The germline V gene encodes CDR1 SGHTA and CDR2 FQGNSA. Between the trimmed V and J ends, which lost 7 bases and 7 bases, there was a span of 17 bases. CDR3 sequence (DNA): TGTGCCAGCACCCCGGGACTGCAGGCGAATTCACCCCTCCACTTT. Translation: CASTPGLQANSPLHF.

There are many counts of this clonotype. The rearrangement joins TRBV24-1 to TRBJ2-1; either TRBD1 or TRBD2 may fit D (5 bases each). The CDR3 has 16 residues. Trimming pared 1 base from V and 3 bases from J, leaving 12 bases between. The V gene's germline CDR1 is KGHDR and CDR2 SFDVKD. In DNA form, the CDR3 reads TGTGCCACCAGTGATTTTGGGGGAGTAGACTACAATGAGCAGTTCTTC. It specifies CATSDFGGVDYNEQFF.

This clonotype was detected only a few times. The rearrangement joins TRBV7-9 to TRBJ1-5; D is ambiguous. The CDR3 length is 14 residues. Germline CDR1 SEHNR, CDR2 FQNEAQ (reference sequence). V was cut by 1 base and J by 3 bases, with 7 bases left in between. The CDR3 is CASSLEITNQPQHF. CDR3 DNA sequence: TGTGCCAGCAGCTTAGAAATTACCAATCAGCCCCAGCATTTT.

The chain carries TRBV29-1 and TRBJ2-3; 15 bases are a match to TRBD2. Germline V gene sequence: CDR1 SQVTM, CDR2 ANQGSEA. V dropped 2 bases and J dropped 0; count of bases not matched to a gene: 9. The CDR3 covers 19 residues. CDR3 bases: TGCAGCGTTGAACGGCCGGGGACTAGCGGGGGGTCTAGCACAGATACGCAGTATTTT. This codes for CSVERPGTSGGSSTDTQYF.

This clonotype was counted at least ten times. CDR3 loop: CASSSSRGLHF. The CDR3 nucleotides are TGTGCCAGCAGTTCCAGCCGGGGTCTCCACTTT. This chain links TRBV12-3 or TRBV12-4 with TRBJ1-6; D is unclear. The CDR3 is 11 amino acids. V was shortened by 4 bases and J by 16 bases, with 11 bases between the two germline ends.

Note on this clonotype: Given a much more abundant clone one base away, this may be a read error. CDR3 bases: TGTGCCAGCAGCTTAGAGGACAGGAACACCGGGGAGCTGTTTTTT. The encoded protein is CASSLEDRNTGELFF. This sequence joins TRBV11-2 and TRBJ2-2, with a possible D match to TRBD1 (6 bases). The CDR3 runs to 15 residues. Germline lookup yields CDR1 SGHAT and CDR2 FQNNGV. The germline V and J ends were trimmed by 0 bases and 1 base, with 6 bases remaining between them.

V and J are TRBV12-3 or TRBV12-4 and TRBJ1-2; 8 positions match TRBD1. V dropped 3 bases and J dropped 0; count of bases not matched to a gene: 24. CDR3 size: 22 residues. DNA for the CDR3: TGTGCCAGCAGTTTTTTCGTGCACCTGACAGGGGCGAATGGTGTTCCTAACTATGGCTACACCTTC. It codes for CASSFFVHLTGANGVPNYGYTF.

The genes are TRBV25-1 and TRBJ2-1, with D maybe TRBD2 (5 bases). CDR1 and CDR2 from the germline V gene are MGHDK and SYGVNS. The length of the CDR3 is 16 residues. Trimming cost V 0 bases and J 4 bases, with 13 bases left between them. CDR3 sequence: CASSEYRRVGYNEQFF. CDR3 in DNA: TGTGCCAGCAGTGAATATAGGCGGGTTGGATACAATGAGCAGTTCTTC.

This clonotype was observed a handful of times. The V gene is TRBV6-2 or TRBV6-3, the J gene TRBJ1-4, with D unresolved. The CDR3 is made up of 11 amino acids. The ends were cut back, 8 bases at V and 6 bases at J, with 7 bases in the middle. The germline gives CDR1 MNHEY, CDR2 SVGEGT. This chain's CDR3 is CASARDEKLFF. CDR3 nucleotide sequence: TGTGCCAGCGCCCGGGATGAAAAACTGTTTTTT.

This clonotype has a handful of counts. The chain combines TRBV24-1 with TRBJ2-4; no clear D. Germline V gives CDR1 KGHDR, CDR2 SFDVKD. The length of the CDR3 is 12 residues. Trimming took 1 base from V and 8 from J, leaving 5 bases between them. The CDR3 sequence: CATSDLEDIQYF. CDR3 nucleotides: TGTGCCACCAGTGATTTAGAGGACATTCAGTACTTC.

CDR3 in amino acids: CASSLWSGGGGTQYF. The CDR3 DNA reads TGTGCCAGCAGCTTGTGGTCAGGGGGCGGTGGGACCCAGTACTTC. The chain combines TRBV5-6 with TRBJ2-5, with 8 bases matching TRBD1. The V segment lost 1 base and the J segment 7 bases; nucleotides outside the gene matches: 9. The CDR3 sequence is 15 residues long. In germline, CDR1 is SGHDT, CDR2 YYEEEE.

The chain combines TRBV5-1 with TRBJ1-6; the D gene is possibly TRBD1 (5 bases). CDR1 is SGHRS and CDR2 is YFSETQ in the germline V gene. The CDR3 spans 15 residues. With 3 bases removed from V and 8 bases from J, the gap between germline ends came to 15 bases. The CDR3 sequence is CASSSRVSPDSPLHF. The CDR3 region has the DNA TGCGCCAGCAGCTCCAGGGTGTCTCCCGATTCACCCCTCCACTTT.

The sample holds many counts of this clonotype. V usage is TRBV27 and J usage is TRBJ2-2, with 11 bases lining up with TRBD1. Germline V gene sequence: CDR1 MNHEY, CDR2 SMNVEV (reference sequence). V was clipped by 5 bases and J by 5 bases; unmatched bases: 4. The CDR3 length is 15 residues. The CDR3 reads CASSLGTGGTGELFF. CDR3 bases: TGTGCCAGCAGTCTTGGGACAGGGGGGACCGGGGAGCTGTTTTTT.

This clonotype was seen ten or more times. The chain links TRBV7-3 to TRBJ2-3; possibly TRBD1 for D (7 bases). The CDR3 runs to 15 residues. V lost 7 bases and J 2 bases, leaving 16 bases between the germline ends. Germline V gene sequence: CDR1 SGHTA, CDR2 FQGTGA. CDR3 sequence reads: CASTPGGLTTDTQYF. CDR3 bases: TGTGCCAGCACCCCAGGGGGGCTAACCACAGATACGCAGTATTTT.

This clonotype has at least ten counts. The rearrangement links TRBV12-3 or TRBV12-4 to TRBJ2-3, with D possibly matching TRBD1 (5 bases). The CDR3 runs 13 residues. Trimming took off 4 bases at V and 2 bases at J, with 7 bases between the two ends. As DNA, the CDR3 is TGTGCCAGCAGTTGGGGCTCCACAGATACGCAGTATTTT. Protein product: CASSWGSTDTQYF.

This clonotype was observed a handful of times. The chain carries TRBV5-6 and TRBJ2-7; 8 bases fit TRBD1. The CDR3 spans 14 residues. In germline, CDR1 is SGHDT, CDR2 YYEEEE. V lost 5 bases and J lost 3; bases outside the gene matches: 7. CDR3 nucleotide sequence: TGTGCCAGCAGGTCGACAGGGGAGGACTACGAGCAGTACTTC. Protein product: CASRSTGEDYEQYF.

This clonotype was observed a handful of times. The J gene is TRBJ2-3, the V gene TRBV3-1, with 7 bases matching TRBD1. J gave up 1 base and V 6 bases, and 7 bases lay outside the gene matches. CDR1 LGHDT and CDR2 YNNKEL come from the germline V gene (reference sequence). CDR3 length: 15 residues. CDR3: CASSPWGQRTDTQYF. CDR3 nucleotides: TGTGCCAGCAGTCCCTGGGGACAGCGCACAGATACGCAGTATTTT.

This clonotype was counted only a few times. The chain combines TRBV19 with TRBJ2-3; D remains unclear. This CDR3 is 15 amino acids long. The germline V gene has CDR1 LNHDA and CDR2 SQIVND (reference sequence). With 6 bases removed from V and 2 bases from J, the gap between germline ends came to 15 bases. This chain's CDR3 is CASSQTPLATDTQYF. The CDR3 DNA sequence: TGTGCCAGTAGCCAAACACCCCTGGCCACAGATACGCAGTATTTT.

This clonotype was observed many times. The chain joins TRBV28 to TRBJ2-3, with 9 nucleotides matching TRBD2. Unmatched junction bases numbered 9, after V lost 6 bases and J lost 2 bases. The CDR3 spans 16 residues. Germline assignment: CDR1 MDHEN and CDR2 SYDVKM. The CDR3 region is CASSLIAGASTDTQYF. CDR3 nucleotide sequence: TGTGCCAGCAGCCTAATAGCGGGGGCCTCCACAGATACGCAGTATTTT.

This clonotype was counted many times. J is TRBJ2-1 and V is TRBV24-1, with a weak D call TRBD1 (6 bases). V was shortened by 3 bases and J by 4 bases, with 9 bases between the two germline ends. Germline CDR1 KGHDR, CDR2 SFDVKD. The CDR3 loop spans 14 amino acids. In DNA, the CDR3 is TGTGCCACCAGTGATGAACAGGGTTACAATGAGCAGTTCTTC. It codes for CATSDEQGYNEQFF.

The genes are TRBV3-1 and TRBJ2-5; D might be TRBD2 (6 bases). This CDR3 has 15 residues. V was trimmed by 1 base and J by 4 bases, leaving 13 bases between them. From germline, CDR1 is LGHDT and CDR2 YNNKEL (reference sequence). CDR3 region: CASSQGGGLSETQYF. CDR3 nucleotides: TGTGCCAGCAGCCAAGGAGGAGGGTTGTCAGAGACCCAGTACTTC.

This clonotype appeared a few times. J is TRBJ1-2 and V is TRBV29-1; D gene unclear. The CDR3 extends over 12 amino acids. V was shortened by 3 bases and J by 4 bases, with 9 bases between the two germline ends. Germline V lookup: CDR1 SQVTM, CDR2 ANQGSEA. This CDR3 is CSVESGSYGYTF. The CDR3 DNA reads as TGCAGCGTTGAGTCGGGGTCCTATGGCTACACCTTC.

In its sample, this clonotype was seen a few times. This rearrangement joins TRBV5-6 to TRBJ2-1; no clear D. Germline V gene sequence: CDR1 SGHDT, CDR2 YYEEEE. V lost 0 bases, J lost 0 bases, and 16 bases lay in between. The length of the CDR3 is 18 residues. The DNA for the CDR3 is TGTGCCAGCAGCTTGGAGAGGTGGGCGGCCAGCTCCTACAATGAGCAGTTCTTC. Amino acids: CASSLERWAASSYNEQFF.

This clonotype has at least ten counts. This sequence joins TRBV4-2 and TRBJ1-1, with 10 bases fitting TRBD1. The CDR3 is 15 residues long. Trimming cost V 1 base and J 5 bases; bases outside gene matches: 4. Germline assignment: CDR1 LGHNA and CDR2 YNFKEQ. DNA for the CDR3: TGTGCCAGCAGCCAAGTTCGGACAGGGGGAACTGAAGCTTTCTTT. This sequence encodes CASSQVRTGGTEAFF.

The chain's CDR3 is CASSPLEIFGLETQYF. In DNA, the CDR3 is TGCGCCAGCAGCCCCCTAGAAATATTTGGGCTGGAGACCCAGTACTTC. V is TRBV5-1 and J is TRBJ2-5, with unresolved D. CDR3 length: 16 residues. CDR1 is SGHRS, CDR2 YFSETQ, per germline. Deletions cut 4 bases from V and 5 bases from J, with 21 bases between.